The source of this T cell receptor (beta chain) is a study of blood T cell repertoires in COVID-19. The germline gives CDR1 ENHRY, CDR2 SYGVKD. The CDR3 runs 14 residues. Germline trimming cut 6 bases from V and 6 bases from J; bases unmatched to any gene: 5. Per the authors' pipeline: Reference gene primer amplification gave nucleated cell count estimates. Measured with immunoSEQ multiplex PCR; TCRdb has only the in-frame clones, and not every one. The DNA gave D and trimming, while V, J and clone size come from that table. The sample yields about 330,000 clones, about 92% seen once. The sequence was collected from a woman younger than 45 who had recovered from COVID-19. The chain couples TRBV10-3 to TRBJ2-7, with TRBD2 identical over 13 bases. The sample was PBMCs or T cells enriched from blood (not recorded which). The CDR3 DNA reads TGTGCCATCAGCCCGGGACTAGCGGGATCCGAGCAGTACTTC. It specifies CAISPGLAGSEQYF.